A selection of T cell receptor beta chains follows, all from one sample in a study of CD8+CD57+ T cells in acquired aplastic anemia. From the reads, TCRdb called clonotypes with MiXCR, one entry per CDR3 protein. Found here are approximately 270,000 distinct CDR3 sequences, around three fifths of them singletons; the top ten hold less than 9.5%. What was sequenced was sorted CD4+, CD8+, or CD8+CD57+ T cells (not recorded which) from PBMCs. The origin of the receptors is a human donor with severe aplastic anemia or a healthy control (not recorded which). The CDR3 runs from the conserved cysteine through the conserved F or W. D genes are given only for firm matches. Rows may omit the clone size; those that give it use once, few, many or a size class.

>TRBV11-2|-|TRBJ1-2|-
TGTGCCAGCAGCTTAGATCCAGGTAACTATGGCTACACCTTC
CASSLDPGNYGYTF
>TRBV5-8|-|TRBJ2-5|-
TGTGCCAGCAGCCGCGGGACGAAAGAGACCCAGTACTTC
CASSRGTKETQYF
>TRBV7-2|few|TRBJ1-1|TRBD1
TGTGCCAGCAGATTTGACAGGGTGAGCACTGAAGCTTTCTTT
CASRFDRVSTEAFF
>TRBV15|-|TRBJ1-6|TRBD1
TGTGCCACCAGCAGTTATGGACAGGGGGCTAGTTCACCCCTCCACTTT
CATSSYGQGASSPLHF
>TRBV27|many|TRBJ1-1|-
TGTGCCAGCAGCAGGGAAGTAACGGAGTCGAGGACTGAAGCTTTCTTT
CASSREVTESRTEAFF
>TRBV2|-|TRBJ1-1|TRBD1
TGTGCCAGCAGGGCCGGGACAGGGGGCATTAGCACTGAAGCTTTCTTT
CASRAGTGGISTEAFF
>TRBV19|few|TRBJ2-7|-
TGTGCCAGTAGCACCGGCAGCGGGCGCTACTACGAGCAGTACTTC
CASSTGSGRYYEQYF
>TRBV20-1|few|TRBJ2-7|TRBD2
TGCAGTGCTAGAGGCGGGGGTGCACCTCCGTGCTCCTACGAGCAGTACTTC
CSARGGGAPPCSYEQYF
>TRBV5-8|many|TRBJ1-1|-
TGTGCCAGCAGCTTGGGGTGGGACACTGAAGCTTTCTTT
CASSLGWDTEAFF
>TRBV7-9|-|TRBJ2-7|-
TGTGCCAGCAGCTTAGCTTCAGATATCTCCTACGAGCAGTACTTC
CASSLASDISYEQYF
>TRBV5-6|few|TRBJ2-7|-
TGTGCCAGCAGCCCCGGACTGGGGTCCTACGAGCAGTACTTC
CASSPGLGSYEQYF
>TRBV12-3/TRBV12-4|-|TRBJ2-7|TRBD1
TGTGCCAGCAGAGCGACAGGGGAGCAGTACTTC
CASRATGEQYF
>TRBV11-2|many|TRBJ2-3|TRBD2
TGTGCCAGCAGCTCCAAGCGGGGGCTCCGCACAGATACGCAGTATTTT
CASSSKRGLRTDTQYF
>TRBV18|many|TRBJ1-6|-
TGTGCCAGCTCACCCCCGGAGGTCAGATCACCCCTCCACTTT
CASSPPEVRSPLHF
>TRBV12-5|many|TRBJ2-5|TRBD2
TGTGCTAGTGGCAAGGCTAGCGGGGGGGCCCAGGCATCAAGGGAGACCCAGTACTTC
CASGKASGGAQASRETQYF
>TRBV20-1|-|TRBJ2-5|-
TGCAGTGCATTATCTGGCCAAGAGACCCAGTACTTC
CSALSGQETQYF
>TRBV20-1|few|TRBJ1-6|-
TGCAGTGCTAGTGGCCAGGCGCGCCGTAATTCACCCCTCCACTTT
CSASGQARRNSPLHF
>TRBV7-2|-|TRBJ2-7|-
TGTGCCAGCAGCTTAGGAATGGACGAGCAGTACTTC
CASSLGMDEQYF
>TRBV12-3/TRBV12-4|-|TRBJ1-1|-
TGTGCTAGTGGTTTTGGGGGCCTCGGGAGGACTGAAGCTTTCTTT
CASGFGGLGRTEAFF
>TRBV24-1|-|TRBJ2-4|TRBD1
TGTGCCACCAGTGACCCGGGACAGGGTAAGGACATTCAGTACTTC
CATSDPGQGKDIQYF
>TRBV12-3/TRBV12-4|-|TRBJ2-7|-
TGTGCCAGCATACCCGGACAGTACTTC
CASIPGQYF
>TRBV19|-|TRBJ2-5|TRBD2
TGTGCCAGTAGTATAAGTAGCGGGGGGGCAATGGGGCAAGAGACCCAGTACTTC
CASSISSGGAMGQETQYF
>TRBV7-2|many|TRBJ2-7|-
TGTGCCAGCAGCTTAAAAGGGGCCTACAAGCAGTACTTC
CASSLKGAYKQYF
>TRBV7-2|-|TRBJ2-5|TRBD2
TGTGCCAGCAGCTTTGGGGGAGGGGCCCAGTACTTC
CASSFGGGAQYF
>TRBV20-1|few|TRBJ2-5|TRBD2
TGCAGGGGGGGGACTAGCGGGCAAGAGACCCAGTACTTC
CRGGTSGQETQYF
>TRBV29-1|-|TRBJ2-1|-
TGCAGCGTTGATCCCAGGGGGAGTGGACTAGTCGGAATTTACAATGAGCAGTTCTTC
CSVDPRGSGLVGIYNEQFF
>TRBV4-2|many|TRBJ2-2|-
TGTGCCAGCAGACGGACCCGGAACACCGGGGAGCTGTTTTTT
CASRRTRNTGELFF
>TRBV24-1|many|TRBJ2-1|TRBD2
TGTGCCACCAGTGATAGGGGACTAGCGGGGGGGAGCTCCTACAATGAGCAGTTCTTC
CATSDRGLAGGSSYNEQFF
>TRBV16|many|TRBJ2-7|TRBD1
TGTGCCAGCAGCCAACCCGACAGGGGGCAAGGCGAGCAGTACTTC
CASSQPDRGQGEQYF
>TRBV12-3/TRBV12-4|many|TRBJ2-7|-
TGTGCCAGCAGTTTAGTAGGGCTCGAGCAGTACTTC
CASSLVGLEQYF
>TRBV20-1|-|TRBJ2-2|-
TGCAGTGCTAGTCGGGGGTTCGGGGAGCTGTTTTTT
CSASRGFGELFF
>TRBV6-2/TRBV6-3|many|TRBJ2-6|-
TGTGCCAGCAGTTATGGACGCTCTGGGGCCAACGTCCTGACTTTC
CASSYGRSGANVLTF
>TRBV10-2|-|TRBJ1-5|TRBD1
TGCGCCAGCAGTGAGCCTTGGACAGGGGGTCAGCCCCAGCATTTT
CASSEPWTGGQPQHF
>TRBV19|-|TRBJ2-4|-
TGTGCCAGTAGTATCGAGTTTCCGCAAAACATTCAGTACTTC
CASSIEFPQNIQYF
>TRBV2|-|TRBJ2-7|TRBD1
TGTGCCAGCAGTGAACTCGGACAGGGGGCCTACGAGCAGTACTTC
CASSELGQGAYEQYF
>TRBV6-1|-|TRBJ2-1|TRBD2
TGTGCCAGCAGTGCCACCACTAGCGGGAGCAGCAATGAGCAGTTCTTC
CASSATTSGSSNEQFF
>TRBV25-1|many|TRBJ1-4|-
TGTGCCAGCAGTTTCAGGACAGCAACTAATGAAAAACTGTTTTTT
CASSFRTATNEKLFF
>TRBV25-1|once|TRBJ1-1|-
TGTGCCAGCAGTGGGGGATACACTGAAGCTTTCTTT
CASSGGYTEAFF